The rows below give T cell receptor beta chains drawn from one sample of a study of T cell responses to AZD1222 COVID-19 vaccine. Using immunoSEQ multiplex PCR, the repertoire was profiled, and TCRdb retains in-frame clones only, with some absent. The table includes around 180,000 clones, approximately 94% detected once. The sequences come from peripheral blood, collected on day 0 of AZD1222 vaccination. These TCRs come from an adult in good health. Both conserved end residues are part of each CDR3. Fields, in order: V gene, J gene, D gene, clone size, CDR3 length, CDR3 DNA, CDR3 protein. D genes are given only for firm matches. The size field is filled for only some rows; it gives once, few, many or a size class.

TRBV25-1	TRBJ2-5	-	once	16	TGTGCCAGCAGTGGATTTAATGAGGGCCACTCGGAGACCCAGTACTTC	CASSGFNEGHSETQYF
TRBV4-1	TRBJ2-3	-	-	15	TGCGCCAGCAGCCCATATGGGTATAAAGGGGATACGCAGTATTTT	CASSPYGYKGDTQYF
TRBV11-2	TRBJ2-7	-	-	12	TGTGCCAGCAGCCACGACAGCTACGAGCAGTACTTC	CASSHDSYEQYF
TRBV5-4	TRBJ2-1	TRBD1	-	15	TGTGCCAGCAGCTTAGGGACAGGGTTAGTGAATGAGCAGTTCTTC	CASSLGTGLVNEQFF
TRBV19	TRBJ2-1	TRBD2	few	16	TGTGCCAGTACTCTACTAGGTGGTGGCGGGAGAGATGAGCAGTTCTTC	CASTLLGGGGRDEQFF
TRBV18	TRBJ2-2	TRBD2	-	16	TGTGCCAGCTCACGCAAAACTAGCGTGCACACCGGGGAGCTGTTTTTT	CASSRKTSVHTGELFF
TRBV4-2	TRBJ1-6	TRBD1	-	16	TGTGCCAGCAGCCAACTCCGGGACAGGGTTGATTCACCCCTCCACTTT	CASSQLRDRVDSPLHF
TRBV19	TRBJ2-3	-	-	12	TGTGCCAGTAGTATTGCGGGTCAGGGGCAGTATTTT	CASSIAGQGQYF
TRBV5-5	TRBJ2-7	-	-	15	TGTGCCAGCAGCTTGGCGCGACTAGGACGGTACGAGCAGTACTTC	CASSLARLGRYEQYF
TRBV5-1	TRBJ2-1	TRBD2	-	15	TGCGCCAGCAGCATTGGGACTAGCGGGAGGAATGAGCAGTTCTTC	CASSIGTSGRNEQFF
TRBV12-3/TRBV12-4	TRBJ1-1	-	-	13	TGTGCCAGCAGTTTAGTTGGGGGGACTGAAGCTTTCTTT	CASSLVGGTEAFF
TRBV19	TRBJ1-1	-	once	16	TGTGCCAGTAGTCCGGGGGGCAGGGGACTTAACACTGAAGCTTTCTTT	CASSPGGRGLNTEAFF
TRBV19	TRBJ2-2	-	-	13	TGTGCCAGTAGTGCCTCGGGGACCGGGGAGCTGTTTTTT	CASSASGTGELFF
TRBV30	TRBJ1-3	-	once	16	TGTGCCTGGACCGCGGTCGGACGGTTCTCTGGAAACACCATATATTTT	CAWTAVGRFSGNTIYF
TRBV6-2/TRBV6-3	TRBJ2-7	-	-	13	TGTGCCAGCAGTTATATCCCCAGTTACGAGCAGTACTTC	CASSYIPSYEQYF
TRBV9	TRBJ2-3	-	-	16	TGTGCCAGCAGCGCGACCCCGGGAGTAGCGGCAGATACGCAGTATTTT	CASSATPGVAADTQYF
TRBV7-2	TRBJ2-1	TRBD2	-	16	TGTGCCAGCAGCTTAAATTTCGGACTAGTCCTTCACGAGCAGTTCTTC	CASSLNFGLVLHEQFF
TRBV10-3	TRBJ1-1	TRBD1	-	13	TGTGCCATCAGTGGACAGGGTATTGATGAAGCTTTCTTT	CAISGQGIDEAFF
TRBV6-5	TRBJ2-7	-	-	13	TGTGCCAGCAGTTCGGGACCCTCCTACGAGCAGTACTTC	CASSSGPSYEQYF
TRBV19	TRBJ2-6	TRBD2	-	18	TGTGCCAGTACCCCAGTCGGGGGGGCTGCCTCTGGGGCCAACGTCCTGACTTTC	CASTPVGGAASGANVLTF
TRBV19	TRBJ2-2	TRBD2	-	20	TGTGCCAGTATTCTCAACCAAGAAAGGGGACTAGCGGGCAACACCGGGGAGCTGTTTTTT	CASILNQERGLAGNTGELFF
TRBV4-3	TRBJ2-5	-	-	15	TGCGCCAGCAGCCAAGGGGGGACGCCCCAAGAGACCCAGTACTTC	CASSQGGTPQETQYF
TRBV18	TRBJ2-7	-	once	14	TGTGCCAGCTCACCGGCTACAAGCTCCTACGAGCAGTACTTC	CASSPATSSYEQYF
TRBV7-8	TRBJ2-5	TRBD1	-	14	TGTGCCAGCAGCGAAGGACAGGGTGGAGAGACCCAGTACTTC	CASSEGQGGETQYF
TRBV9	TRBJ2-7	-	once	14	TGTGCCAGCAGCACTGGAGACCCGCCCTACGAGCAGTACTTC	CASSTGDPPYEQYF
TRBV3-1/TRBV3-2	TRBJ2-2	-	-	16	TGTGCCAGCAGCCCCAGCCGGGACCGTCTTTTACGGGAGCTGTTTTTT	CASSPSRDRLLRELFF
TRBV5-4	TRBJ2-4	-	-	13	TGTGCCAGCAGCCCAGGGCAGGGAAACATTCAGTACTTC	CASSPGQGNIQYF
TRBV3-1/TRBV3-2	TRBJ2-3	TRBD1	-	15	TGTGCCAGCAGCAACACAGGGGTAAACACAGATACGCAGTATTTT	CASSNTGVNTDTQYF
TRBV6-2/TRBV6-3	TRBJ2-1	TRBD2	-	18	TGTGCCAGCAGCTTCCCTCGGGCGGGAGGGCCCGTTACGTATGGGCAGTTCTTC	CASSFPRAGGPVTYGQFF
TRBV6-2/TRBV6-3	TRBJ2-4	-	-	16	TGTGCCAGCAGTTACCGACACCTTAAAGGCAGGAACATTCAGTACTTC	CASSYRHLKGRNIQYF
TRBV4-2	TRBJ1-5	TRBD1	-	14	TGTGCCAGCAGCCACGGGACAGGGAATCAGCCCCAGCATTTT	CASSHGTGNQPQHF
TRBV10-1	TRBJ2-5	-	-	13	TGCGCCAGCAGTGTGAAGTTCGGGGAGACCCAGTACTTC	CASSVKFGETQYF
TRBV27	TRBJ2-2	TRBD2	-	13	TGTGCCAGCAGTCCGCGGGGGACCGGGGAGCTGTTTTTT	CASSPRGTGELFF
TRBV13	TRBJ2-7	TRBD1	-	15	TGTGCCAGCAGCCAGGACAGGGTAAACTCCTACGAGCAGTACTTC	CASSQDRVNSYEQYF
TRBV10-3	TRBJ2-3	TRBD2	once	15	TGTGCCATCGGGCGGAGTGCGGGAGGCACAGATACGCAGTATTTT	CAIGRSAGGTDTQYF
TRBV5-4	TRBJ2-5	TRBD2	-	17	TGTGCCAGCAGCTTAACTGCGGGACTAGCGGTGCAAGAGACCCAGTACTTC	CASSLTAGLAVQETQYF
TRBV6-1	TRBJ2-2	TRBD2	-	16	TGTGCCAGCAGTGAACATGGGGGGAGGGCACCCGGGGAGCTGTTTTTT	CASSEHGGRAPGELFF
TRBV29-1	TRBJ1-1	-	-	14	TGCAGCGTTGCCGTGGGTCGTTTGAACACTGAAGCTTTCTTT	CSVAVGRLNTEAFF
TRBV25-1	TRBJ2-1	-	-	17	TGTGCCAGCAGCTCGAGATCGCAGCGGACAATTTACAATGAGCAGTTCTTC	CASSSRSQRTIYNEQFF
TRBV27	TRBJ2-3	TRBD2	-	14	TGTGCCAGCCAGAAGCGGGAGGCGGGGGGGAAGCAGTATTTT	CASQKREAGGKQYF
TRBV19	TRBJ2-3	-	-	15	TGTGCCAGTAGTAACCACCGGGACTTCACAGATACGCAGTATTTT	CASSNHRDFTDTQYF
TRBV6-2/TRBV6-3	TRBJ2-1	-	-	13	TGTGCCAGCAGTTACGGGGTGAACAATGAGCAGTTCTTC	CASSYGVNNEQFF
TRBV29-1	TRBJ2-3	-	few	12	TGCAGCGTCACAAGGGGCACAGATACGCAGTATTTT	CSVTRGTDTQYF
TRBV29-1	TRBJ2-7	TRBD1	-	13	TGCAGCGCCTCGGACAGGGCTACCTACGAGCAGTACTTC	CSASDRATYEQYF
TRBV25-1	TRBJ2-1	-	-	14	TGTGCCAGCAATCAGGCCATATACGGAAATGAGCAGTTCTTC	CASNQAIYGNEQFF
TRBV5-6	TRBJ1-1	-	-	15	TGTGCCAGCAGCTTGCTCGACAGAGTGAACACTGAAGCTTTCTTT	CASSLLDRVNTEAFF
TRBV6-5	TRBJ1-5	-	-	15	TGTGCCAGCAGTCCCGGTCGGGGCGAAAATCAGCCCCAGCATTTT	CASSPGRGENQPQHF
TRBV19	TRBJ1-2	TRBD1	-	13	TGTGCCAGTAGTATGGATGACAGGGTTGGCTACACCTTC	CASSMDDRVGYTF
TRBV10-3	TRBJ1-4	-	-	16	TGTGCCATCAGTGAGTCCCGGGGGCTGACTAATGAAAAACTGTTTTTT	CAISESRGLTNEKLFF
TRBV19	TRBJ1-1	-	-	15	TGTGCCAGTAGTCACCCGGGGGGGTCGAACACTGAAGCTTTCTTT	CASSHPGGSNTEAFF
TRBV19	TRBJ2-3	-	-	15	TGTGCCAGTAGGCCTCCCGGGTGGGTAGCAGATACGCAGTATTTT	CASRPPGWVADTQYF
TRBV24-1	TRBJ2-6	-	-	16	TGTGCCACCAGTGATAAGGACAGCTCTGGGGCCAACGTCCTGACTTTC	CATSDKDSSGANVLTF
TRBV7-2	TRBJ2-7	-	-	14	TGTGCCAGCAGCTTATTCAGGGTCGCCTACGAGCAGTACTTC	CASSLFRVAYEQYF